These 24 T cell receptor beta chains came from one sample sequenced in a study of cytomegalovirus exposure and HLA in healthy donors. PCR amplification relied on 60 Vbeta primers (plus 13 Jbeta primers). The data were produced by immunoSEQ multiplex PCR, yet TCRdb's version contains in-frame clones alone and is incomplete. The table includes 60,000 or so clones, around 80% detected once. Sequenced: PBMCs. These receptors all come from a woman aged 40 to 55 in good health and CMV-seropositive.

This rearrangement joins TRBV14 to TRBJ1-2, with 9 bases matching TRBD1. Germline V gene data show CDR1 as SGHDN and CDR2 as FVKESK. The J segment lost 4 bases and the V segment lost 5 bases, leaving 11 bases of the junction unmatched. CDR3 length: 16 residues. In DNA, the CDR3 is TGTGCCAGCAGCGGAAGACAGGGGGTGATTGGCTATGGCTACACCTTC. It specifies CASSGRQGVIGYGYTF.

CDR3 amino acids: CASSQPSVRGAPLHF. The CDR3 bases are TGCGCCAGCAGCCAACCCTCGGTCCGGGGGGCACCCCTCCACTTT. V is TRBV4-1 and J is TRBJ1-6; D is possibly TRBD1 (5 bases). V lost 2 bases, J lost 11 bases, and 16 bases lay in between. The CDR3 is 15 amino acids. The germline V gene has CDR1 MGHRA and CDR2 YSYEKL.

The V and J genes are TRBV30 and TRBJ1-2; TRBD1 matches 9 bases. The CDR3 has 14 residues. CDR1 and CDR2 (germline): GTSNPN, SVGIG (reference sequence). Germline trimming cut 1 base from V and 4 bases from J; bases unmatched to any gene: 4. The CDR3 reads CAWSDRGLGYGYTF. The CDR3 DNA reads TGTGCCTGGAGTGACAGGGGGCTTGGCTATGGCTACACCTTC.

This rearrangement joins TRBV29-1 to TRBJ2-2; TRBD1 is a possible D gene (5 bases). Between the trimmed V and J ends, which lost 3 bases and 4 bases, there was a span of 6 bases. Germline V gene lookup returns CDR1 SQVTM and CDR2 ANQGSEA. This CDR3 comprises 12 residues. The CDR3 sequence is CSVDRGTGELFF. In DNA, the CDR3 is TGCAGCGTTGATAGGGGCACCGGGGAGCTGTTTTTT.

This clone was counted only a few times. Mismatch with germline at one junction end may stem from a read error. The chain links TRBV7-9 to TRBJ1-3; D possibly corresponds to TRBD1 (5 bases). This CDR3 comprises 16 residues. Per the germline V gene, CDR1 is SEHNR and CDR2 is FQNEAQ (reference sequence). The CDR3 region is CSSSSRQTITGDTIYF. The CDR3 nucleotides are TGTTCCAGCAGCTCAAGACAGACGATTACGGGGGACACCATATATTTT.

In nucleotides, the CDR3 is TGCGCCAGCAGCTTGGGGGGGACAGCAACTAACTATGGCTACACCTTC. This sequence encodes CASSLGGTATNYGYTF. The chain links TRBV5-1 to TRBJ1-2; 7 bases line up with TRBD1. The CDR3 consists of 16 residues. CDR1 SGHRS and CDR2 YFSETQ come from the germline V gene. The J segment lost 0 bases and the V segment lost 0 bases, leaving 5 bases of the junction unmatched.

V is TRBV7-8 and J is TRBJ2-1; D uncertain. Trimming took 4 bases from V and 4 from J, leaving 14 bases between them. Germline-derived CDR1 and CDR2 are SGHVS and FQNEAQ. The CDR3 consists of 15 residues. DNA for the CDR3: TGTGCCAGCAGCTCCTTACGGATGACTTACAATGAGCAGTTCTTC. Translation: CASSSLRMTYNEQFF.

This chain links TRBV7-2 with TRBJ2-2, with a possible D match to TRBD1 (5 bases). In germline, CDR1 is SGHTA, CDR2 FQGNSA. The CDR3 loop spans 16 amino acids. Trimming took 4 bases from V and 5 from J, leaving 17 bases between them. CDR3 DNA: TGTGCCAGCAGCTCAGCCCCAGGGCCGGGTACCGGGGAGCTGTTTTTT. Amino acid sequence: CASSSAPGPGTGELFF.

J is TRBJ1-2 and V is TRBV6-1, with a tentative D call TRBD1 (6 bases). Trimming shortened V by 5 bases and J by 7 bases, and 20 bases separated the two germline ends. This CDR3 contains 15 residues. Germline assignment: CDR1 MNHNS and CDR2 SASEGT. This CDR3 reads CASSQGPETGGGYTF. Here the CDR3 DNA reads TGTGCCAGCAGTCAGGGGCCCGAGACAGGCGGTGGCTACACCTTC.

This chain joins TRBV30 and TRBJ1-2, with a possible D match to TRBD1 (6 bases). V was clipped by 0 bases and J by 0 bases, with 11 bases between them. Germline loops: CDR1 GTSNPN, CDR2 SVGIG (reference sequence). The CDR3 contains 15 residues. CDR3 region: CAWSVHQGSNYGYTF. The CDR3 DNA follows: TGTGCCTGGAGTGTACACCAGGGGTCTAACTATGGCTACACCTTC. Full variable domain (missing parts from reference TRBV30 and TRBJ1-2): SQTIHQWPATLVQPVGSPLSLECTVEGTSNPNLYWYRQAAGRGLQLLFYSVGIGQISSEVPQNLSASRPQDRQFILSSKKLLLSDSGFYLCAWSVHQGSNYGYTFGSGTRLTVV.

V usage is TRBV11-1 and J usage is TRBJ1-5, with D possibly matching TRBD1 (5 bases). This CDR3 is 13 amino acids long. Germline V CDR1 and CDR2: SGHAT, FQDESV (reference sequence). The V end lost 1 base, the J end lost 7 bases, and 8 bases lay between the germline ends. The CDR3 nucleotides are TGTGCCAGCAGCTTAGGGCCAGGGCAGCCCCAGCATTTT. Residues: CASSLGPGQPQHF.

This clone appeared a few times. The genes are TRBV11-2 and TRBJ1-1, with TRBD1 matching over 9 bases. The CDR3 length is 16 residues. CDR1 and CDR2 (germline): SGHAT, FQNNGV. Losses at the gene ends were 3 bases for V and 5 bases for J; bases not matched to a gene: 10. The CDR3 here is CASSFATGGMATEAFF. The DNA of the CDR3 is TGTGCCAGCAGCTTCGCGACAGGGGGTATGGCAACTGAAGCTTTCTTT.

This clone came up a few times. The CDR3 here is CASSGQGAEGYTF. The CDR3 bases are TGTGCCAGCAGTGGACAGGGGGCGGAAGGCTACACCTTC. The gene calls are TRBV2 and TRBJ1-2, with TRBD1 identical over 10 bases. Germline V gene data show CDR1 as SNHLY and CDR2 as FYNNEI. The CDR3 has 13 residues. J was trimmed by 8 bases and V by 4 bases; bases with no gene match: 4.

The chain is built from TRBV5-1 and TRBJ1-3; D is possibly TRBD1 (6 bases). The V end was cut by 6 bases, the J end by 0 bases, with 16 bases between. The germline gives CDR1 SGHRS, CDR2 YFSETQ. CDR3 length: 16 amino acids. CDR3 sequence reads: CASTITGLSSGNTIYF. CDR3 DNA sequence: TGCGCCAGCACCATAACAGGGCTAAGCTCTGGAAACACCATATATTTT.

This clone has just one count. The chain carries TRBV19 and TRBJ2-1; the D gene is possibly TRBD2 (7 bases). This CDR3 has 15 residues. The germline V gene encodes CDR1 LNHDA and CDR2 SQIVND (reference sequence). V was shortened by 3 bases and J by 7 bases, with 16 bases between the two germline ends. The CDR3 nucleotides read TGTGCCAGTAGTATTTTGTGGGGGGGCCTTAATGAGCAGTTCTTC. This encodes CASSILWGGLNEQFF.

Turning to this clone: Its ends do not fully match the called genes, so a read error is possible. V and J are TRBV7-9 and TRBJ1-4; the D is unclear. The CDR3 has 16 amino acids. Germline assignment: CDR1 SEHNR and CDR2 FQNEAQ (reference sequence). CDR3 in DNA: TGTTCCAGCAGCGGCCACCTGAGGGATGGTAATGAAAAACTGTTTTTT. Protein sequence: CSSSGHLRDGNEKLFF.

The chain is built from TRBV7-9 and TRBJ1-1, with D tentatively TRBD1 (5 bases). The germline gives CDR1 SEHNR, CDR2 FQNEAQ (reference sequence). This CDR3 spans 14 amino acids. The V end was cut by 6 bases, the J end by 11 bases, with 22 bases between. CDR3 coding DNA: TGTGCCAGCAGTCCGACAGTGCCAAGTTTAGGGGCTTTCTTT. It encodes CASSPTVPSLGAFF.

The chain has TRBV6-6 and TRBJ2-7, with D maybe TRBD2 (5 bases). Germline CDR1 reads MNHNY; CDR2 reads SVGAGI (reference sequence). Trimming shortened V by 7 bases and J by 5 bases, and 9 bases separated the two germline ends. The CDR3 is 11 amino acids. CDR3 DNA sequence: TGTGCCAGCACCCTCGGGGACGAGCAGTACTTC. This codes for CASTLGDEQYF.

This chain's CDR3 is CSVPSSGDGYTF. The CDR3 DNA reads as TGCAGCGTTCCCTCCTCAGGGGATGGCTACACCTTC. The chain recombines TRBV29-1 with TRBJ1-2; D might be TRBD1 (6 bases). This CDR3 comprises 12 residues. Looked up from germline, CDR1 is SQVTM and CDR2 is ANQGSEA. V dropped 5 bases and J dropped 6 bases, with 13 bases sitting between them.

This clone was counted many times. V gene TRBV5-6 combines with J gene TRBJ1-4; D perhaps matches TRBD1 (6 bases). The V end was cut by 4 bases, the J end by 3 bases, with 10 bases between. Looked up from germline, CDR1 is SGHDT and CDR2 is YYEEEE. The CDR3 contains 14 residues. The CDR3 here is CASSATGANEKLFF. The CDR3 DNA sequence: TGTGCCAGCAGCGCGACAGGAGCTAATGAAAAACTGTTTTTT.

The V call is TRBV30, the J call TRBJ2-3; D is undetermined. Germline values: CDR1 GTSNPN, CDR2 SVGIG (reference sequence). V lost 2 bases to trimming and J lost 1 base, with 7 bases between them. This CDR3 contains 13 residues. The CDR3 region is CAWSPLRTDTQYF. CDR3 nucleotides: TGTGCCTGGAGTCCCCTCCGCACAGATACGCAGTATTTT.

The chain uses TRBV5-1 and TRBJ1-2; 11 bases line up with TRBD1. After removal of 3 bases from V and 7 bases from J, the junction contained 8 bases not matched to a gene. The CDR3 consists of 15 residues. The germline V gene encodes CDR1 SGHRS and CDR2 YFSETQ. The CDR3 loop is CASSSDGQGARGYTF. In nucleotides, the CDR3 is TGCGCCAGCAGCTCCGACGGACAGGGGGCGCGTGGCTACACCTTC.

CDR3 amino acids: CASSVGLAGGPGTGELFF. DNA of the CDR3: TGTGCCAGCAGCGTCGGACTAGCGGGGGGGCCGGGCACCGGGGAGCTGTTTTTT. The chain uses TRBV9 and TRBJ2-2; 15 bases are a match to TRBD2. CDR1 and CDR2 from the germline V gene are SGDLS and YYNGEE. The CDR3 contains 18 residues. The J segment lost 4 bases and the V segment lost 2 bases, leaving 6 bases of the junction unmatched.

This clone came up a few times. Other DNA sequences in this specimen translate into the identical CDR3. This chain connects TRBV5-1 to TRBJ1-6; D not certain. Germline-derived CDR1 and CDR2 are SGHRS and YFSETQ. The V end lost 3 bases, the J end lost 5 bases, and 6 bases lay between the germline ends. This CDR3 is built from 13 residues. The CDR3 DNA sequence: TGCGCCAGCAGCTCCCGTGATAATTCACCCCTCCACTTT. Amino acid sequence: CASSSRDNSPLHF.